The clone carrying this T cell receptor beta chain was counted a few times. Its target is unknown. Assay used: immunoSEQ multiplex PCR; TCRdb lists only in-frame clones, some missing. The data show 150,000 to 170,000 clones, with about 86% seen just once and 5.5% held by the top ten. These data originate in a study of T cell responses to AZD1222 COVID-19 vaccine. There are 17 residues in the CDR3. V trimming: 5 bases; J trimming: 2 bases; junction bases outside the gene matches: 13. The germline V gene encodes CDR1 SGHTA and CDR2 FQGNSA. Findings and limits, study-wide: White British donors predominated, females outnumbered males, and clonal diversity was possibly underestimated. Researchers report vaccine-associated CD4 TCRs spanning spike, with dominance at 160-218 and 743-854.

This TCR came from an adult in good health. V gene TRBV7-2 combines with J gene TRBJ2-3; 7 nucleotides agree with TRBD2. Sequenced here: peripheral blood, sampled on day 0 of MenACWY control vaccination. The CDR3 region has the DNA TGTGCCAGCAGCCTACTTGGGGCGGGGGACCTCACAGATACGCAGTATTTT. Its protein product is CASSLLGAGDLTDTQYF.